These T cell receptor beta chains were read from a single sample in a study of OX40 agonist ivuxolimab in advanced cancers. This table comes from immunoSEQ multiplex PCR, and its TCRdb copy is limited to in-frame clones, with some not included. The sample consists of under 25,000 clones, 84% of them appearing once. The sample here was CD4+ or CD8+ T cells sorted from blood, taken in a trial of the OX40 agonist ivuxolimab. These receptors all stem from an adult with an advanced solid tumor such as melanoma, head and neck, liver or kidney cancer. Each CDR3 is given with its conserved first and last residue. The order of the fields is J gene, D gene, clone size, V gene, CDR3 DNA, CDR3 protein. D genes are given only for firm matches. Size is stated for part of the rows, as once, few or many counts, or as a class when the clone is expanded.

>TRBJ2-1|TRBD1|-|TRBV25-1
TGTGCCAGCAGTGAACGGACAGGGGTTTTACATGAGCAGTTCTTC
CASSERTGVLHEQFF
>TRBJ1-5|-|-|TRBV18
TGTGCCAGCTCACCGGGTATAGGGTTTCAGCCCCAGCATTTT
CASSPGIGFQPQHF
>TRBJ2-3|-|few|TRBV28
TGTGCCAGCAGTTTTGTAGCGGGCACAGATACGCAGTATTTT
CASSFVAGTDTQYF
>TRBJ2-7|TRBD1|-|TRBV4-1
TGCGCCAGCAGCCAAGGGGGACAGGCTACCTACGAGCAGTACTTC
CASSQGGQATYEQYF
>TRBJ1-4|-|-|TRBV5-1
TGCGCCAGCAGCTTGGCCGGGACGTACGAAAAACTGTTTTTT
CASSLAGTYEKLFF
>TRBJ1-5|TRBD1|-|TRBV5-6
TGTGCCAGCAGCTTGCTGGGACAGGGGGGAAGCAATCAGCCCCAGCATTTT
CASSLLGQGGSNQPQHF
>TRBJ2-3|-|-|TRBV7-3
TGTGCCAGCAGCCCAGGCGCAGAGCGCACAGATACGCAGTATTTT
CASSPGAERTDTQYF
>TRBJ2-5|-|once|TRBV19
TGTGCCAGTAGTAAAAGACAGGACCAAGAGACCCAGTACTTC
CASSKRQDQETQYF
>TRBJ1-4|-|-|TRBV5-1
TGCGCCAGCAGCTTGGTGGGAAGGGGTAATGAAAAACTGTTTTTT
CASSLVGRGNEKLFF
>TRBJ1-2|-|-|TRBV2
TGTGCCAGCAGCCCAAGGACGAGCACCACCTATGGCTACACCTTC
CASSPRTSTTYGYTF
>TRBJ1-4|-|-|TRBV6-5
TGTGCCAGCAGGGCGACAGGCAATAATGAAAAACTGTTTTTT
CASRATGNNEKLFF
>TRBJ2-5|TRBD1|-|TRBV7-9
TGTGCCAGCAGCGAGGGACAGTACCAAGAGACCCAGTACTTC
CASSEGQYQETQYF
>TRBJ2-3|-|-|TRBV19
TGTGCCAGTAGTATAACTATTGGCACAGATACGCAGTATTTT
CASSITIGTDTQYF
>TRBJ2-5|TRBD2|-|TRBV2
TGTGCCAGCACCGAACGGCGGGGGGTGAAAAAGACCCAGTACTTC
CASTERRGVKKTQYF
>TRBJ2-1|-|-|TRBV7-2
TGTGCCAGCAGCTCGGAACCCTTAGGTGAGCAGTTCTTC
CASSSEPLGEQFF
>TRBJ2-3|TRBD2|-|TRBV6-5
TGTGCCAGCAGTTACGTGGCTAGCGGGAGTTCAGATACGCAGTATTTT
CASSYVASGSSDTQYF
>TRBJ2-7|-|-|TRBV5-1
TGCGCCAGCAGCTTCGCCGGGGCCGCCGACGAGCAGTACTTC
CASSFAGAADEQYF
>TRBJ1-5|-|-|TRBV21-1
TGTGCCAGCAGCAAAGCTCCGGGGCGAGATACCCGGAGGACAGGGACGTATAGCAATCAGCCCCAGCATTTT
CASSKAPGRDTRRTGTYSNQPQHF
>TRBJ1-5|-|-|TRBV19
TGTGCCAGTAATCCGGGGCGGGGCAATCAGCCCCAGCATTTT
CASNPGRGNQPQHF
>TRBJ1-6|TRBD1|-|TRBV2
TGTGCCAGCAGTGTGGGACAGGGGGCTAGTGATTCACCCCTCCACTTT
CASSVGQGASDSPLHF
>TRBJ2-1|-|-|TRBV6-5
TGTGCCAGCAGGGCGGGGAATGAGCAGTTCTTC
CASRAGNEQFF
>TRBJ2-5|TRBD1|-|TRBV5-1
TGCGCCAGCAACCCAAGGGACAGGCCAAGCCAAGAGACCCAGTACTTC
CASNPRDRPSQETQYF
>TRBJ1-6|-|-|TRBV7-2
TGTGCCAGCAGCCCCCGACTCGCTTTCGGAACCCTCCACTTT
CASSPRLAFGTLHF
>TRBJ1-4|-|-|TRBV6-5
TGTGCCAGCAGTTCAACGACTGGTGAAAAACTGTTTTTT
CASSSTTGEKLFF
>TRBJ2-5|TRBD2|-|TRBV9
TGTGCCAGCAGCGTAGGGCAAAGCGGGGGGACCGAAGAGACCCAGTACTTC
CASSVGQSGGTEETQYF
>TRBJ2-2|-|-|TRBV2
TGTGCCAGCAGTGAGAAGGGAGGAGCCGGGGAGCTGTTTTTT
CASSEKGGAGELFF
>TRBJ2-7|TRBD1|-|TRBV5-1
TGCGCCAGCAGCTTACAGGGGGGCATCTACGAGCAGTACTTC
CASSLQGGIYEQYF
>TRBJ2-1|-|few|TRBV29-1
TGCAGCGTTCGACGTTTCTCCTACAATGAGCAGTTCTTC
CSVRRFSYNEQFF
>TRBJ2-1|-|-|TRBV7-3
TGTGCCAGCAGCTTAACCGCGGGCATAAGCTACAATGAGCAGTTCTTC
CASSLTAGISYNEQFF
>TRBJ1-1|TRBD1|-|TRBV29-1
TGCAGCACCAAGCCGGGATACAGGGGCGGTACTGAAGCTTTCTTT
CSTKPGYRGGTEAFF
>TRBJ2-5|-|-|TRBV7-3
TGTGCCAGCAGCAAGGGGAACCAAGAGACCCAGTACTTC
CASSKGNQETQYF
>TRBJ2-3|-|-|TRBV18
TGTGCCAGCTCAATGGTAGGAAAGGGCAATGGAGATACGCAGTATTTT
CASSMVGKGNGDTQYF
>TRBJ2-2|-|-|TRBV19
TGTGCCAGTAGTTCGTCCCGCACAGGAAGGACCGGGGAGCTGTTTTTT
CASSSSRTGRTGELFF
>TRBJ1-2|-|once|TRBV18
TGTGCCAGCTCACCGGGGGGTCGTTTGTATGGCTACACCTTC
CASSPGGRLYGYTF
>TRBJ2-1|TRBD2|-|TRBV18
TGTGCCAGCTCACCCCGGTTAGCGGGAACCTACAATGAGCAGTTCTTC
CASSPRLAGTYNEQFF
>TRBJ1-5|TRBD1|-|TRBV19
TGTGCCAGTAGCAACAGGGGCGGTCAGCCCCAGCATTTT
CASSNRGGQPQHF
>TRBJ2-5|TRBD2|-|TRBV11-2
TGTGCCAGCAGCTTAGGCACCGGCGGGAGGGGTCAAGAGACCCAGTACTTC
CASSLGTGGRGQETQYF
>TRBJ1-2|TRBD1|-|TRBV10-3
TGTGCCATCAGTGAGTCACGGACAGGGCCAGACCGCCACACCTTC
CAISESRTGPDRHTF
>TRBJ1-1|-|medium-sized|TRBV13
TGTGCCAGCAGCGGAGATCAGGGTGAAGACACTGAAGCTTTCTTT
CASSGDQGEDTEAFF
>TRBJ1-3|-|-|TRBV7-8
TGTGCCAGCAGCTCGCAAGCCACTGGCAACACCATATATTTT
CASSSQATGNTIYF
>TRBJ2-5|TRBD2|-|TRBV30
TGTGCCTGGAGTGCCCCTGGGACTAGCGGAGAGACCCAGTACTTC
CAWSAPGTSGETQYF
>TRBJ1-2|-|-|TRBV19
TGTGCCAGTAGTACGGGCTTCTTCTATGGCTACACCTTC
CASSTGFFYGYTF
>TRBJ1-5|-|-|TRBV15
TGTGCCACCAGCAGAGAACTCGCCAGGGGCAGTCAGCCCCAGCATTTT
CATSRELARGSQPQHF
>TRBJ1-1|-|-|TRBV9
TGTGCCAGCAGCGCACAGGCAGCGGGCACTGAAGCTTTCTTT
CASSAQAAGTEAFF
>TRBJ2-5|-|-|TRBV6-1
TGTGCCAGCAGTGAAGGGTCCTGGGGCTCGCGAGAGACCCAGTACTTC
CASSEGSWGSRETQYF
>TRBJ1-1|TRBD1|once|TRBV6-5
TGTGCCAGCAGATTGACGACAGGGAGAGCTTTCTTT
CASRLTTGRAFF
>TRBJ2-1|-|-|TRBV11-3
TGTGCCAGCACCGCCGGCGGCGGAGCGGCCGACAATGAGCAGTTCTTC
CASTAGGGAADNEQFF
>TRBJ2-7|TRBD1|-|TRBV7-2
TGTGCCAGCAGCCCACAGGGGATCACCGAGCAGTACTTC
CASSPQGITEQYF
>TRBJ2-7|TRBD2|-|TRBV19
TGTGCCAGTAGTCTGACTAGCGGGAGGTCCTACGAGCAGTACTTC
CASSLTSGRSYEQYF
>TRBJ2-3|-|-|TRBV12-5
TGTGCTAGTGGGCGAGACGGTCCAGATACGCAGTATTTT
CASGRDGPDTQYF
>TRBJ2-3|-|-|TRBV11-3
TGTGCCAGCAGCCGATCGGGGGGCTCCGCTTTGGATACGCAGTATTTT
CASSRSGGSALDTQYF